These 22 T cell receptor beta chains originate from one sample sequenced in a study of Tregs in tolerant kidney transplant recipients. Profiling relied on immunoSEQ multiplex PCR, and the TCRdb table lists in-frame clones only, not all of them. Of about 110,000 clones listed, 85% to 90% are singletons. The specimen was CD4+ T cells from blood, collected before the transplant. These receptors were taken from a human donor who received a combined kidney and bone marrow transplant.

This clone was observed a single time. The genes are TRBV7-8 and TRBJ2-3; 7 bases are a match to TRBD1. This CDR3 has 14 residues. From germline, CDR1 is SGHVS and CDR2 FQNEAQ. V trimming: 5 bases; J trimming: 2 bases; junction bases outside the gene matches: 4. DNA of the CDR3: TGTGCCAGCAGCCAGGACAGGTACACAGATACGCAGTATTTT. Residues: CASSQDRYTDTQYF.

V is TRBV7-2 and J is TRBJ2-5; tentatively, D is TRBD1 (6 bases). Trimming took 5 bases from V and 2 from J, leaving 12 bases between them. CDR3 size: 14 residues. Germline CDR1 reads SGHTA; CDR2 reads FQGNSA. The CDR3 loop is CASSPRTAQETQYF. CDR3 DNA sequence: TGTGCCAGCAGCCCCCGGACAGCACAAGAGACCCAGTACTTC.

The chain links TRBV5-4 to TRBJ1-6; no clear D. CDR1 SGHNT and CDR2 YYREEE come from the germline V gene (reference sequence). The CDR3 is 15 residues long. Between the trimmed V and J ends, which lost 0 bases and 10 bases, there was a span of 14 bases. The CDR3 sequence is CASSLDLGRSSPLHF. In DNA, the CDR3 is TGTGCCAGCAGCTTGGATCTGGGCCGAAGCTCACCCCTCCACTTT.

As DNA, the CDR3 is TGTGCCAGCAGCCCAGCGGGGGGTCAAGAGACCCAGTACTTC. Protein product: CASSPAGGQETQYF. This rearrangement joins TRBV28 to TRBJ2-5; 9 nucleotides align to TRBD2. J lost 2 bases, V lost 6 bases, and 4 bases had no gene match. This CDR3 has 14 residues. Germline V CDR1 and CDR2: MDHEN, SYDVKM.

The chain is built from TRBV10-3 and TRBJ1-4, with D unresolved. V was trimmed by 6 bases and J by 8 bases, leaving 10 bases between them. CDR1 and CDR2 from the germline V gene are ENHRY and SYGVKD. CDR3 length: 12 residues. The CDR3 region has the DNA TGTGCCATCAGCGGGTCGGGGGAAAAACTGTTTTTT. Protein sequence: CAISGSGEKLFF.

J is TRBJ2-4 and V is TRBV6-6; 11 nucleotides agree with TRBD1. The V segment lost 0 bases and the J segment 9 bases; nucleotides outside the gene matches: 4. The CDR3 is 15 residues long. From germline, CDR1 is MNHNY and CDR2 SVGAGI (reference sequence). In DNA, the CDR3 is TGTGCCAGCAGTTACTCGGACAGGGGGCAGGCCATTCAGTACTTC. This codes for CASSYSDRGQAIQYF.

The CDR3 region has the DNA TGTGCCAGCAGCGGATACAGTACAGATACGCAGTATTTT. This encodes CASSGYSTDTQYF. The chain couples TRBV5-4 to TRBJ2-3; D is ambiguous. Germline CDR1 reads SGHNT; CDR2 reads YYREEE (reference sequence). CDR3 length equals 13 residues. The V end was cut by 4 bases, the J end by 3 bases, with 9 bases between.

V and J are TRBV27 and TRBJ1-4; 8 bases fit TRBD1. V trimming: 2 bases; J trimming: 8 bases; junction bases outside the gene matches: 7. CDR1 is MNHEY, CDR2 SMNVEV, per germline (reference sequence). The CDR3 spans 15 residues. The CDR3 region has the DNA TGTGCCAGCAGTTTAGGGTACAGGGGGTCGGAAAAACTGTTTTTT. Translating gives CASSLGYRGSEKLFF.

The J gene is TRBJ2-2, the V gene TRBV28; 7 nucleotides match TRBD2. Germline loops: CDR1 MDHEN, CDR2 SYDVKM. Trimming took 7 bases from V and 8 from J; bases not matched to a gene: 7. The CDR3 is 13 amino acids. The CDR3 region is CASIRGREGELFF. As DNA, the CDR3 is TGTGCCAGCATTCGGGGGAGGGAAGGGGAGCTGTTTTTT.

This clone was counted once. The genes are TRBV6-5 and TRBJ2-1; 11 bases match TRBD2. J lost 7 bases, V lost 6 bases, and 8 bases had no gene match. CDR1 and CDR2 from the germline V gene are MNHEY and SVGAGI. This CDR3 is 15 amino acids long. CDR3 in amino acids: CASSQTSGSLNEQFF. Here the CDR3 DNA reads TGTGCCAGCAGCCAAACTAGCGGGAGTCTGAATGAGCAGTTCTTC.

CDR3 in DNA: TGTGCCAGCAGCTCGATTAGAAATGAGCAGTTCTTC. This encodes CASSSIRNEQFF. The chain combines TRBV7-2 with TRBJ2-1; no firm D call. The V and J ends lost 4 bases and 7 bases respectively, with 8 bases between them. The length of the CDR3 is 12 residues. From germline, CDR1 is SGHTA and CDR2 FQGNSA.

The chain links TRBV6-4 to TRBJ1-2, with D maybe TRBD1 (5 bases). Germline CDR1 reads MRHNA; CDR2 reads SNTAGT. V was cut by 2 bases and J by 8 bases, with 18 bases left in between. The CDR3 contains 15 residues. The CDR3 coding sequence is TGTGCCAGCAGTGACGATGGGACTCCCGCGTTAGGCTACACCTTC. As protein: CASSDDGTPALGYTF.

This chain links TRBV10-2 with TRBJ2-1, with 8 positions matching TRBD1. Germline values: CDR1 WSHSY, CDR2 SAAADI. The trim removed 6 bases at V and 4 bases at J, leaving 5 bases unmatched. CDR3 length: 14 residues. CDR3 sequence (DNA): TGCGCCAGCAGGACAGGGGCGCGGTACAATGAGCAGTTCTTC. Its translation is CASRTGARYNEQFF.

The chain employs TRBV28 and TRBJ2-7; TRBD2 matches at 14 bases. Germline CDR1 and CDR2: MDHEN and SYDVKM. Trimming removed 5 bases from V and 6 bases from J; junction bases left unmatched: 15. The CDR3 loop spans 18 amino acids. In nucleotides, the CDR3 is TGTGCCAGCAGTCCGCCCCCCGGGACTAGCGGGGGTCCCAGCGAGCAGTACTTC. This encodes CASSPPPGTSGGPSEQYF.

This rearrangement joins TRBV2 to TRBJ1-4; tentative D call: TRBD1 (6 bases). Germline-derived CDR1 and CDR2 are SNHLY and FYNNEI. There are 14 residues in the CDR3. Trimming removed 6 bases from V and 1 base from J, with 9 bases in between. The CDR3 sequence is CASRPTGTNEKLFF. CDR3 DNA sequence: TGTGCCAGCAGGCCGACAGGAACTAATGAAAAACTGTTTTTT.

In this sample, this clone turned up a few times. The rearrangement links TRBV10-1 to TRBJ2-1; TRBD2 matches at 12 bases. Germline V gene lookup returns CDR1 WNHNN and CDR2 SYGVQD (reference sequence). There are 16 residues in the CDR3. Trimming removed 5 bases from V and 0 bases from J; junction bases left unmatched: 2. CDR3 residues: CASSTSGGSSYNEQFF. The CDR3 region has the DNA TGCGCCAGCAGTACTAGCGGGGGGAGCTCCTACAATGAGCAGTTCTTC.

The chain joins TRBV5-1 to TRBJ2-2, with D unresolved. Germline assignment: CDR1 SGHRS and CDR2 YFSETQ. V lost 0 bases to trimming and J lost 1 base, with 7 bases between them. The CDR3 runs to 15 residues. The CDR3 region is CASSLGRENTGELFF. The CDR3 DNA reads TGCGCCAGCAGCTTGGGGAGAGAGAACACCGGGGAGCTGTTTTTT.

The chain couples TRBV15 to TRBJ1-1; TRBD1 matches at 7 bases. Germline-derived CDR1 and CDR2 are LNHNV and YYDKDF (reference sequence). The CDR3 has 14 residues. V lost 7 bases to trimming and J lost 3 bases; unmatched junction nucleotides: 8. CDR3 nucleotide sequence: TGTGCCACCATCCGTGACAGGGCATACACTGAAGCTTTCTTT. Protein sequence: CATIRDRAYTEAFF. The entire variable domain, with the rest obtained from reference TRBV15 and TRBJ1-1, is as follows: DAMVIQNPRYQVTQFGKPVTLSCSQTLNHNVMYWYQQKSSQAPKLLFHYYDKDFNNEADTPDNFQSRRPNTSFCFLDIRSPGLGDTAMYLCATIRDRAYTEAFFGQGTRLTVV.

The chain has TRBV5-4 and TRBJ1-1; D is perhaps TRBD1 (5 bases). Trimming took 6 bases from V and 6 from J, leaving 15 bases between them. CDR3 length: 13 residues. Per the germline V gene, CDR1 is SGHNT and CDR2 is YYREEE (reference sequence). CDR3 sequence (DNA): TGTGCCAGCAACGTGGGGGGGTACGCTGAAGCTTTCTTT. This gives the protein CASNVGGYAEAFF. The whole variable domain, remainder taken from reference TRBV5-4 and TRBJ1-1, is ETGVTQSPTHLIKTRGQQVTLRCSSQSGHNTVSWYQQALGQGPQFIFQYYREEENGRGNFPPRFSGLQFPNYSSELNVNALELDDSALYLCASNVGGYAEAFFGQGTRLTVV.

This clone qualifies as medium-sized (0.01 to 0.1%). V gene TRBV4-1 combines with J gene TRBJ1-3, with D tentatively TRBD1 (6 bases). V dropped 1 base and J dropped 0 bases, with 10 bases sitting between them. CDR1 and CDR2 from the germline V gene are MGHRA and YSYEKL. The CDR3 runs 16 residues. The CDR3 DNA follows: TGCGCCAGCAGCCAAGGACAGGACCTCTCTGGAAACACCATATATTTT. Protein product: CASSQGQDLSGNTIYF.

The chain carries TRBV10-3 and TRBJ1-3; TRBD1 might be the D (5 bases). V gave up 10 bases and J gave up 4 bases, with 14 bases separating them. The CDR3 extends over 13 amino acids. Germline CDR1 reads ENHRY; CDR2 reads SYGVKD. The CDR3 here is CATERGSGNTIYF. In DNA, the CDR3 is TGTGCCACCGAACGGGGGTCCGGAAACACCATATATTTT.

The V call is TRBV7-9, the J call TRBJ2-1, with TRBD1 as a possible D gene (6 bases). There are 13 residues in the CDR3. CDR1 and CDR2 from the germline V gene are SEHNR and FQNEAQ (reference sequence). V was trimmed by 4 bases and J by 10 bases, leaving 14 bases between them. The chain's CDR3 is CASSYQGTREQFF. Written as DNA, the CDR3 is TGTGCCAGCAGCTATCAAGGGACAAGGGAGCAGTTCTTC.